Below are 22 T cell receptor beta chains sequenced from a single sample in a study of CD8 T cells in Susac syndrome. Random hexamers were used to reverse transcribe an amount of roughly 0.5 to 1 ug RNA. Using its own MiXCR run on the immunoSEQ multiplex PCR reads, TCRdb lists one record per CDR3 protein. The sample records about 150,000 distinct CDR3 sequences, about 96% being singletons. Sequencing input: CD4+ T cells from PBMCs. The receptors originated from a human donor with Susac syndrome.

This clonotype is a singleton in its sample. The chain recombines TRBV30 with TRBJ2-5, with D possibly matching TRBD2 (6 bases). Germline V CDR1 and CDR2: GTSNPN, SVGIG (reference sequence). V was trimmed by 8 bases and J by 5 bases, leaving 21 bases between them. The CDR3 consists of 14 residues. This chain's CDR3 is CAGGWIGRSETQYF. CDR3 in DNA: TGTGCCGGGGGGTGGATAGGGCGTTCCGAGACCCAGTACTTC.

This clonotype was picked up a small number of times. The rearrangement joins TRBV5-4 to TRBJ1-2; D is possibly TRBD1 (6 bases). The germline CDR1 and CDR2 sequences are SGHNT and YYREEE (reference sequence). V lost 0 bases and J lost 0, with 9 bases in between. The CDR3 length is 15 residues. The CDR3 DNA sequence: TGTGCCAGCAGCTTGGGGCAGGGGTCTAACTATGGCTACACCTTC. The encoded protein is CASSLGQGSNYGYTF.

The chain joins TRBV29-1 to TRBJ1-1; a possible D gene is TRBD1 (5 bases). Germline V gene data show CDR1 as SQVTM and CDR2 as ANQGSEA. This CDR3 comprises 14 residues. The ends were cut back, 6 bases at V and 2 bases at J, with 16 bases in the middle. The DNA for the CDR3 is TGCAGCGTCCGAACCACCACAGGAAACACTGAAGCTTTCTTT. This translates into CSVRTTTGNTEAFF.

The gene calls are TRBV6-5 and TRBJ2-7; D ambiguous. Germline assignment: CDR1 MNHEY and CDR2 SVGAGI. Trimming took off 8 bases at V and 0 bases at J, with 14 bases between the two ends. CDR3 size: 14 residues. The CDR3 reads CASLRTASSYEQYF. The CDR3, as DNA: TGTGCCAGCTTAAGGACCGCGAGCTCCTACGAGCAGTACTTC.

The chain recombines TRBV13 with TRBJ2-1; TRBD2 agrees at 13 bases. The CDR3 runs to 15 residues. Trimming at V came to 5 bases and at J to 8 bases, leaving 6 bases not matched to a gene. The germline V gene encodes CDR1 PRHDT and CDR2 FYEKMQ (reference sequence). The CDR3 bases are TGTGCCAGCAGCGAAACTAGCGGGAGGGCCCATGAGCAGTTCTTC. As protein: CASSETSGRAHEQFF.

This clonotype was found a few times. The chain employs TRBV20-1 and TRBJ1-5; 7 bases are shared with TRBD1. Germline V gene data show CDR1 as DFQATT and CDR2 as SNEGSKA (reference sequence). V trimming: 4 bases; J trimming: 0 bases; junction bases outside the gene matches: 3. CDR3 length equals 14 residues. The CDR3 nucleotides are TGCAGTGCTACTCGGGACAGTAGCAATCAGCCCCAGCATTTT. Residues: CSATRDSSNQPQHF.

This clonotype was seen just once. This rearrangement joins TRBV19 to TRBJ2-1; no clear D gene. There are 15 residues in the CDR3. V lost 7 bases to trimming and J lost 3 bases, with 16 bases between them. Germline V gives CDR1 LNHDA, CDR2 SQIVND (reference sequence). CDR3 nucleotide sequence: TGTGCCAGTACCCAACAGTCTCTGGGCTACAATGAGCAGTTCTTC. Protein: CASTQQSLGYNEQFF.

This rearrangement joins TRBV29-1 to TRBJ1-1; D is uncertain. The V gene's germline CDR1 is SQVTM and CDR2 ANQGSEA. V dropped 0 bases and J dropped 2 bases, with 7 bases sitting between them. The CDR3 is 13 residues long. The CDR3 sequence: CSVEERQNTEAFF. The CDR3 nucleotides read TGCAGCGTTGAAGAAAGACAAAACACTGAAGCTTTCTTT. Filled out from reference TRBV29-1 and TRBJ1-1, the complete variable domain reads SAVISQKPSRDICQRGTSLTIQCQVDSQVTMMFWYRQQPGQSLTLIATANQGSEATYESGFVIDKFPISRPNLTFSTLTVSNMSPEDSSIYLCSVEERQNTEAFFGQGTRLTVV.

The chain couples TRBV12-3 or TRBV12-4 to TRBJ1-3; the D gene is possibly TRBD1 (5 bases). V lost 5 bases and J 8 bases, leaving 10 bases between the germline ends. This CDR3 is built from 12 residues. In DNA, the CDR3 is TGTGCCAGCAGTCAGGGTGGTCACACCATATATTTT. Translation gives CASSQGGHTIYF.

CDR3 DNA: TGTGCCAGCACTCCCCGGCCGGGGATCGGAGAGACCCAGTACTTC. The encoded protein is CASTPRPGIGETQYF. The rearrangement links TRBV12-3 or TRBV12-4 to TRBJ2-5; TRBD2 might be the D (5 bases). The germline V and J ends were trimmed by 7 bases and 4 bases, with 19 bases remaining between them. The CDR3 contains 15 residues.

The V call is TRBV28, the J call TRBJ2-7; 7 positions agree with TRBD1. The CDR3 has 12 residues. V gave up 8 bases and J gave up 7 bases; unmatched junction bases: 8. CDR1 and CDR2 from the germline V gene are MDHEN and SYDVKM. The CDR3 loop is CASGTVLREQYF. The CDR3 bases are TGTGCCAGCGGGACAGTACTACGTGAGCAGTACTTC.

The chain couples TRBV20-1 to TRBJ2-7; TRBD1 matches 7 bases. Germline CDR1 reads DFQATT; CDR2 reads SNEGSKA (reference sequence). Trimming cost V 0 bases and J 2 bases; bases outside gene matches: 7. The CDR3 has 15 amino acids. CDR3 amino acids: CSARDRKTGTYEQYF. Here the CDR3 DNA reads TGCAGTGCTAGAGATCGAAAGACAGGGACCTACGAGCAGTACTTC.

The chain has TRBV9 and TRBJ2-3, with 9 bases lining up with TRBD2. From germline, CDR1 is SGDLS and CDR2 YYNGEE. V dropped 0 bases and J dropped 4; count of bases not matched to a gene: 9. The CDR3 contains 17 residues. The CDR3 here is CASSVGGAGGLADTQYF. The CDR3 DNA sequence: TGTGCCAGCAGCGTAGGGGGCGCGGGGGGGCTGGCAGATACGCAGTATTTT.

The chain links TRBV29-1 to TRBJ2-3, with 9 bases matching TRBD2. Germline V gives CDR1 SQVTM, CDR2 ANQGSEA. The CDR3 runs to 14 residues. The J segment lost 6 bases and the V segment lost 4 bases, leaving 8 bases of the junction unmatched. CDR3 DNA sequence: TGCAGCGTTGTGAGGGCTAGCGGGAAGGATACGCAGTATTTT. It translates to CSVVRASGKDTQYF.

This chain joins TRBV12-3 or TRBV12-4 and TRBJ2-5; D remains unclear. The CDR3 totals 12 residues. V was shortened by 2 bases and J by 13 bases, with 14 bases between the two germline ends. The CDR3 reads CASSLKAVTRYF. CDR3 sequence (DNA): TGTGCCAGCAGTTTAAAGGCCGTCACGCGGTACTTC.

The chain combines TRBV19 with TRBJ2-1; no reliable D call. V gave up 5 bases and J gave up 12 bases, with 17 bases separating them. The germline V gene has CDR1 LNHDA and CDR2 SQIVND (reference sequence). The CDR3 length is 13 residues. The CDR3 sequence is CASSPGRPTGQFF. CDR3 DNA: TGTGCCAGTAGTCCGGGCAGGCCCACGGGGCAGTTCTTC.

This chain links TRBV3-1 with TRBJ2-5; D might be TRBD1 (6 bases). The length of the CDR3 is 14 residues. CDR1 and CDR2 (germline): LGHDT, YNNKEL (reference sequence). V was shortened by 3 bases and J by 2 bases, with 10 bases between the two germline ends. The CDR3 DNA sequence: TGTGCCAGCAGCCATGGGACAACTCAAGAGACCCAGTACTTC. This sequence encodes CASSHGTTQETQYF.

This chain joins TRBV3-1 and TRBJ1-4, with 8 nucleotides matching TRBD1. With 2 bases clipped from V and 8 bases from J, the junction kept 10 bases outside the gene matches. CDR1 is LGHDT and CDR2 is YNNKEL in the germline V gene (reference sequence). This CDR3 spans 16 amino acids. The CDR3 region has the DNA TGTGCCAGCAGCCAACAATTCGGGACAGGATACGAAAAACTGTTTTTT. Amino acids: CASSQQFGTGYEKLFF.

CDR3 sequence (DNA): TGTGCCAGCAACCTCGGGATGAATGCTTTCTTT. This sequence encodes CASNLGMNAFF. The V gene is TRBV6-2 or TRBV6-3, the J gene TRBJ1-1; the D is unclear. The CDR3 sequence is 11 residues long. Trimming pared 7 bases from V and 11 bases from J, leaving 14 bases between. CDR1 MNHEY and CDR2 SVGEGT come from the germline V gene.

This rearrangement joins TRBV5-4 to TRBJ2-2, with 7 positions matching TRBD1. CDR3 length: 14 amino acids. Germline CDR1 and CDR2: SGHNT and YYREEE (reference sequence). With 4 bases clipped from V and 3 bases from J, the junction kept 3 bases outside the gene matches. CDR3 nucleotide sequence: TGTGCCAGCAGCCTGACAGGGTACACCGGGGAGCTGTTTTTT. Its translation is CASSLTGYTGELFF. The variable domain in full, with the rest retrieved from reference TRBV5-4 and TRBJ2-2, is ETGVTQSPTHLIKTRGQQVTLRCSSQSGHNTVSWYQQALGQGPQFIFQYYREEENGRGNFPPRFSGLQFPNYSSELNVNALELDDSALYLCASSLTGYTGELFFGEGSRLTVL.

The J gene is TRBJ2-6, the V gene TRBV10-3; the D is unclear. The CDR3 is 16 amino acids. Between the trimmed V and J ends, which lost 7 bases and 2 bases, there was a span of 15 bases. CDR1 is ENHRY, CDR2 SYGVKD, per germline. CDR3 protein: CAINEPSTTGANVLTF. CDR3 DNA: TGTGCCATCAACGAGCCTTCCACCACTGGGGCCAACGTCCTGACTTTC.

CDR3 in DNA: TGTGCCAGCAGCGGTGGGACAGGCTATGAAAAACTGTTTTTT. It translates to CASSGGTGYEKLFF. This chain links TRBV9 with TRBJ1-4, with 8 nucleotides matching TRBD1. CDR3 length: 14 amino acids. V was clipped by 3 bases and J by 6 bases; unmatched bases: 4. In germline, CDR1 is SGDLS, CDR2 YYNGEE.